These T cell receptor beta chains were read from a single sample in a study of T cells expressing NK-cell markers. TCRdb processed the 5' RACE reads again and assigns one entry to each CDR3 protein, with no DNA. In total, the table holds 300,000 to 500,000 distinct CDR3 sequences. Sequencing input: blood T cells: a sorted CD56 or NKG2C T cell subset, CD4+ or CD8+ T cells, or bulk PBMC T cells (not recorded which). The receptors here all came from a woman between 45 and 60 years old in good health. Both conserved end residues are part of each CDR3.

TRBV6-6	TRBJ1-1	CASIYEKRAFF
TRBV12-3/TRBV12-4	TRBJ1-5	CASSLVRGDQPQHF
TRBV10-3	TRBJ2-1	CAISLSGYNEQFF
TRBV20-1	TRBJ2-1	CSARRQGGTYNEQFF
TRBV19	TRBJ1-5	CASSIYKLQPQHF
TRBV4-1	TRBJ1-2	CASSQYTGPLLQMSYGYTF
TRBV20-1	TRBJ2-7	CSAAERATLEQYF
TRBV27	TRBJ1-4	CASSSDPTGSREKLFF
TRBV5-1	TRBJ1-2	CASSLDLSMPAGYTF
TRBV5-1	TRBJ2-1	CASSLRPKGSYNEQFF
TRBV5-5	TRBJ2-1	CASTPTSSSYNEQFF
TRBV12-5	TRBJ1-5	CASGLEAEWPQHF
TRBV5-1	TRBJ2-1	CASSLVGTSGIYNEQFF
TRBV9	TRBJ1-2	CASSPQGYGYTF
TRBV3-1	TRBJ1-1	CASSQDPRKAFF
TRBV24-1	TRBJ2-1	CATSEAGVHEQFF
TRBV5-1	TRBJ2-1	CASSLGDRILNEQFF
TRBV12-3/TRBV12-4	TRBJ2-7	CASSPGQGREQYF
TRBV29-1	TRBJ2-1	CSVEDIHGLSGGQGPTYNEQFF
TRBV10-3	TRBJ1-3	CATMDSVENTIYF
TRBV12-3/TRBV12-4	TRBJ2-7	CASSLSGTSAYEQYF
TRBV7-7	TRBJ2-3	CASSSSADSTDTQYF
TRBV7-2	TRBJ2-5	CASSRRVGREETQYF
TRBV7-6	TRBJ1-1	CASSSTDRVEAFF
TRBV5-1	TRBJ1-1	CASSLTRATRLNTEAFF
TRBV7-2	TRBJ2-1	CASRIRGLHNEQFF
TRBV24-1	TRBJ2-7	CATSDRSNEQYF
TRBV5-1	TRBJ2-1	CASRGGPLDEQFF
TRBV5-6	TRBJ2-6	CASSLSGRYSGANVLTF
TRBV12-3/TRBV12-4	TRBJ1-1	CASRDLSNLPDTEAFF
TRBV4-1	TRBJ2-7	CASSPRHLAVPYEQYF
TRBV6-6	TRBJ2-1	CASSDRDSYYNEQFF
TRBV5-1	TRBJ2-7	CASSPSDGGPRNEQYF
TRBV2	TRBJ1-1	CASGRDLNTEAFF
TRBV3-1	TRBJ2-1	CASSQKGLLHNEQFF
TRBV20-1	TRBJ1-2	CSASPLGAPSYTF
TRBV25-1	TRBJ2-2	CASNRATGELFF
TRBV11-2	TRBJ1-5	CASSLIEGQPQHF
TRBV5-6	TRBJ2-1	CASSLAGTSDNEQFF
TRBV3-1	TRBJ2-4	CASSQPGENIQYF
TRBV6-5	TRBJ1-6	CASSRPNSPLHF
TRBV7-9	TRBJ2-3	CASSLDSGIPDTQYF